This T cell receptor beta chain emerged from a study of blood T cell repertoires in COVID-19. Background on the study: The United States, Italy and Spain provided the acute and convalescent COVID-19 samples. From T cells, B-cell-depleted T cells, or PBMCs came the material, which was cDNA or gDNA.

The V and J ends lost 0 bases and 5 bases respectively, with 7 bases between them. This CDR3 has 14 residues. Germline V gene lookup returns CDR1 KGHSH and CDR2 LQKENI. In the original processing: For nucleated cells, counts were estimated from reference gene primer amplification. Sequencing used immunoSEQ multiplex PCR; TCRdb keeps in-frame clones, though not all of them. V, J and clone size derive from that table, while D and trimming were established from the DNA sequence. The sample consists of about 440,000 clones, approximately 90% of them appearing once. The origin of this receptor is a woman in her thirties with acute or convalescent COVID-19. The chain combines TRBV18 with TRBJ2-2, with D perhaps matching TRBD2 (5 bases). What was sequenced was peripheral blood. The CDR3 region is CASSPPGRTGELFF. The CDR3 coding sequence is TGTGCCAGCTCACCACCGGGGAGAACCGGGGAGCTGTTTTTT. Supplemented by reference TRBV18 and TRBJ2-2, the full variable domain reads NAGVMQNPRHLVRRRGQEARLRCSPMKGHSHVYWYRQLPEEGLKFMVYLQKENIIDESGMPKERFSAEFPKEGPSILRIQQVVRGDSAAYFCASSPPGRTGELFFGEGSRLTVL.